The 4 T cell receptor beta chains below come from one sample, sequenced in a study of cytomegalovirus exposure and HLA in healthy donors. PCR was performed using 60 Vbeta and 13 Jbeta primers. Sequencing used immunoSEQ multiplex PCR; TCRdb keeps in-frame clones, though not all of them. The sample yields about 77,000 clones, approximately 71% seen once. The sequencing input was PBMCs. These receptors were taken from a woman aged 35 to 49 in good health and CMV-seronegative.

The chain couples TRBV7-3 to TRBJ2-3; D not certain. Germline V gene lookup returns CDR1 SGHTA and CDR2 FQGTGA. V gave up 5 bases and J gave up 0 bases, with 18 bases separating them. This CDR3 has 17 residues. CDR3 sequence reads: CASSPRRSGLSTDTQYF. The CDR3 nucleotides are TGTGCCAGCAGCCCCAGAAGATCGGGTCTTAGCACAGATACGCAGTATTTT.

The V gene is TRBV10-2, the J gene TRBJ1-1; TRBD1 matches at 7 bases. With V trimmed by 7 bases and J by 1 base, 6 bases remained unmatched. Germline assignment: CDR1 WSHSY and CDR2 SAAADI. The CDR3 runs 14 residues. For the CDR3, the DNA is TGCGCCAGCAAACCGGGACAGCAGAACACTGAAGCTTTCTTT. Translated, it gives CASKPGQQNTEAFF.

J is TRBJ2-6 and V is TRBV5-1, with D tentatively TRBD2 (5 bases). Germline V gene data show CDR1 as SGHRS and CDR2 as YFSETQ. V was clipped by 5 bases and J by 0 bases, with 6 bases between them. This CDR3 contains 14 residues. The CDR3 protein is CASRLGSGANVLTF. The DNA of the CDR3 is TGCGCCAGCAGACTAGGCTCTGGGGCCAACGTCCTGACTTTC. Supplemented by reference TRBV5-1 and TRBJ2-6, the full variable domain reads KAGVTQTPRYLIKTRGQQVTLSCSPISGHRSVSWYQQTPGQGLQFLFEYFSETQRNKGNFPGRFSGRQFSNSRSEMNVSTLELGDSALYLCASRLGSGANVLTFGAGSRLTVL.

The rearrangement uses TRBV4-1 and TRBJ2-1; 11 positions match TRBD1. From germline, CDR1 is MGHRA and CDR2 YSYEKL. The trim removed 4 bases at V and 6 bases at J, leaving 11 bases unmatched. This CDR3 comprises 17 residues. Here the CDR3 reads CASSPPNPGTGGNEQFF. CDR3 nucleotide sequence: TGCGCCAGCAGCCCTCCGAACCCCGGGACAGGGGGCAATGAGCAGTTCTTC.